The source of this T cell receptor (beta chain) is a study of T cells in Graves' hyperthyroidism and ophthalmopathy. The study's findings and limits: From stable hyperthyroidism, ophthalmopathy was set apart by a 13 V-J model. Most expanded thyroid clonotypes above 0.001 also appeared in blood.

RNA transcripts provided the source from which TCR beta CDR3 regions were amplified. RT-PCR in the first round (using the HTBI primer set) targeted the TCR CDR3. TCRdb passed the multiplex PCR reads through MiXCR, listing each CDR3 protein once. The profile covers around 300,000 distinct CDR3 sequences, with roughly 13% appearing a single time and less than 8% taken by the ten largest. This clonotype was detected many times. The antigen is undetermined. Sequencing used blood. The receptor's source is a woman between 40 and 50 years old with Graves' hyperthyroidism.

The CDR3 sequence is CASSSPRGLQETQYF. The CDR3 DNA reads as TGTGCCAGCAGTTCTCCCCGGGGGCTCCAAGAGACCCAGTACTTC. This chain connects TRBV12-3 or TRBV12-4 to TRBJ2-5; either TRBD1 or TRBD2 may supply D (6 bases each). The CDR3 has 15 amino acids. The V end lost 4 bases, the J end lost 1 base, and 13 bases lay between the germline ends.